What follows is one T cell receptor beta chain and its context. Its antigen remains unknown. The sample belongs to a study of T cells after yellow fever vaccination. Whole-study results and caveats: Secondary responses were weaker yet peaked faster, day 5 versus 15. Once the booster was given, most primary-vaccination clones reappeared, at around 95% for CD4 and 85% to 90% for CD8.

TCRdb re-analysed the 5' RACE reads in MiXCR, keeping a single row per CDR3 protein. The sample yields 200,000 to 250,000 distinct CDR3 sequences, approximately 3.3% seen once. The receptor comes from a man in his late teens or twenties who received the YFV17D yellow fever vaccine. The sample consisted of CD4+ T cells sorted from PBMCs, taken 10 days after the yellow fever booster vaccination.

CDR3 loop: CASSVGVGGRTDTQYF. CDR3 nucleotide sequence: TGTGCCAGCAGCGTAGGGGTGGGTGGGAGGACAGATACGCAGTATTTT. This chain uses TRBV9 with TRBJ2-3; possibly TRBD2 for D (6 bases). Germline CDR1 and CDR2: SGDLS and YYNGEE. Trimming took 0 bases from V and 3 from J, leaving 14 bases between them. The length of the CDR3 is 16 residues.